This T cell receptor (beta chain) was sequenced in a study of OX40 agonist ivuxolimab in advanced cancers. Some background on the complete study: Ivuxolimab was an agonistic, fully human IgG2 monoclonal antibody directed against OX40 (CD134), a costimulatory receptor. Intravenous ivuxolimab was administered to patients every 2 weeks at six dose levels: 0.01, 0.1, 0.3, 1.5, 3 and 10 mg/kg. Among the approximately 54 dose-escalation patients, around 19 had hepatocellular carcinoma, around 15 melanoma, 9 renal cell carcinoma and 9 head and neck cancer. In the dose-escalation cohort, roughly 80% of patients were male, and the mean age was about 55 years, with a range of roughly 23 to 85. Patients were allowed to have had prior anti-PD-1, anti-PD-L1 or anti-CTLA-4 therapy, and around 41% of the dose-escalation patients had previously received checkpoint inhibitors. Three dose-escalation patients achieved partial responses, one with hepatocellular carcinoma and two with cutaneous melanoma. The purpose of peripheral TCRbeta sequencing was to test whether ivuxolimab changed TCR sequence diversity and led to clonal T-cell expansion. The paper reports the monotherapy dose-escalation portion (N = 52 patients) of the phase I ivuxolimab trial.

The CDR3 runs 13 residues from the cysteine to the phenylalanine. Left in the record is the CDR3 DNA by itself, 39 bases read in frame from the first base. CDR1 and CDR2 were assigned from the germline V gene as MDHEN and SYDVKM. V is clipped by 7 bases and J by 3 bases, and the sequence between their germline boundaries is 9 bases long. Genomic DNA was isolated from the sorted cells so that the TCRbeta CDR3 region could be sequenced. The immunoSEQ Assay was used to sequence the TCRbeta CDR3 regions. The table was pulled from immuneACCESS by TCRdb, which kept in-frame rearrangements only. Such tables lose some clones; where checked, under half of the loss comes from unresolved V genes, and the rest has no known cause. Counted in this sample were tens of thousands of clones; around 87% of them appeared once. The top ten clones comprise approximately 0.98% of the sample. As regards this clone: No antigen is known for it. Base qualities were left out, and no much larger clone turns up one base away.

Patients with autoimmune disease history or receiving systemic immunosuppression were excluded from the trial. Peripheral blood for TCR sequencing was collected from all dose cohorts at baseline, on cycle 4 day 1, and on cycle 7 day 1. Samples were obtained from an open-label, multicenter, first-in-human phase I dose-escalation trial of ivuxolimab. Adults with locally advanced or metastatic melanoma, renal cell carcinoma, hepatocellular carcinoma or head and neck squamous cell carcinoma were enrolled in the trial. Before TCR sequencing, CD4+ and CD8+ T cells were separately sorted from peripheral blood. Broader findings and caveats from the paper: In the 0.1-3.0 mg/kg groups, partial responders were among the patients with the lowest normalized peripheral clonal expansion, particularly in CD8+ T cells. Clonal expansion of both CD4+ and CD8+ blood T cells was observed from baseline to week 6 at doses 0.1 to 3.0 mg/kg. Antigen specificity was not determined for the clonally expanded peripheral T cells. After ivuxolimab, more expanded clones were found on average in CD8+ T cells than in CD4+ T cells. Low levels of normalized T-cell clonal expansion were also seen in some patients who did not respond.

The sequence was obtained from an adult with an advanced solid tumor such as melanoma, head and neck, liver or kidney cancer. Here the chain combines TRBV28 and TRBJ1-4; possibly the D gene is TRBD1, per 5 matching bases. The sample in question was CD4+ or CD8+ T cells sorted from blood, obtained in a trial of the OX40 agonist ivuxolimab. This receptor has the CDR3 CASKDSPNEKLFF. In nucleotides, the sequence is TGTGCCAGCAAAGACAGTCCTAATGAAAAACTGTTTTTT.